One and the same sample provided the 21 T cell receptor beta chains below, sequenced in a study of PD-L1 blockade in urothelial cancer. Clones were sequenced by immunoSEQ multiplex PCR, and TCRdb holds only the in-frame ones, with some missing. The data show about 2,300 clones, 37% seen once. The source material was tumor tissue, sampled before atezolizumab (anti-PD-L1) treatment. The receptor source for this set is a man aged 55 to 70 with urothelial cancer.

This clone occurred a few times. The rearrangement joins TRBV28 to TRBJ1-1, with D perhaps matching TRBD1 (6 bases). This CDR3 spans 13 amino acids. V lost 7 bases and J 2 bases, leaving 11 bases between the germline ends. CDR1 is MDHEN, CDR2 SYDVKM, per germline. The CDR3 sequence: CASTGQRNTEAFF. CDR3 nucleotide sequence: TGTGCCAGCACTGGACAGAGAAACACTGAAGCTTTCTTT.

The gene calls are TRBV6-8 and TRBJ2-7; either TRBD1 or TRBD2 may fit D (5 bases each). V was cut by 6 bases and J by 7 bases, with 19 bases left in between. Germline V gene lookup returns CDR1 MNHGY and CDR2 SAAAGT. The length of the CDR3 is 14 residues. The CDR3, as DNA: TGTGCCAGCAGAGGGACGGGCACGCTCGGAGAGCAGTACTTC. Its protein product is CASRGTGTLGEQYF.

The chain carries TRBV28 and TRBJ2-2; D call uncertain. Germline values: CDR1 MDHEN, CDR2 SYDVKM. V lost 1 base to trimming and J lost 7 bases, with 10 bases between them. The CDR3 covers 14 residues. In nucleotides, the CDR3 is TGTGCCAGCAGTTTATCCTCAGCGAGCGGGGAGCTGTTTTTT. Translation gives CASSLSSASGELFF. Using reference TRBV28 and TRBJ2-2 for the parts outside the CDR3, the full variable domain is DVKVTQSSRYLVKRTGEKVFLECVQDMDHENMFWYRQDPGLGLRLIYFSYDVKMKEKGDIPEGYSVSREKKERFSLILESASTNQTSMYLCASSLSSASGELFFGEGSRLTVL.

The chain uses TRBV18 and TRBJ2-2, with D maybe TRBD2 (5 bases). This CDR3 is built from 17 residues. Germline assignment: CDR1 KGHSH and CDR2 LQKENI. Trimming left V 2 bases short and J 2 bases short, with 15 bases between. The chain's CDR3 is CASSPAGGQRNTGELFF. CDR3 in DNA: TGTGCCAGCTCACCAGCGGGTGGGCAGAGAAACACCGGGGAGCTGTTTTTT. The full variable domain, its missing parts supplied by reference TRBV18 and TRBJ2-2, is NAGVMQNPRHLVRRRGQEARLRCSPMKGHSHVYWYRQLPEEGLKFMVYLQKENIIDESGMPKERFSAEFPKEGPSILRIQQVVRGDSAAYFCASSPAGGQRNTGELFFGEGSRLTVL.

This clone was seen more than once but under ten times. The V gene is TRBV11-3, the J gene TRBJ2-3; 9 nucleotides match TRBD2. The germline V gene has CDR1 SGHNT and CDR2 YENEEA. The CDR3 covers 16 residues. J was trimmed by 3 bases and V by 5 bases; bases with no gene match: 9. The DNA for the CDR3 is TGTGCCAGCAGCCCCAATAGCGGGAGTAGGACAGATACGCAGTATTTT. Translated, it gives CASSPNSGSRTDTQYF.

V usage is TRBV28 and J usage is TRBJ2-2; no reliable D call. Germline assignment: CDR1 MDHEN and CDR2 SYDVKM. This CDR3 is 16 amino acids long. V shed 3 bases and J shed 0 bases, with 11 bases lying between them. This CDR3 is CASSFGSGANTGELFF. Here the CDR3 DNA reads TGTGCCAGCAGTTTCGGCTCTGGAGCGAACACCGGGGAGCTGTTTTTT.

By sample fraction, this clone is medium-sized. The chain's CDR3 is CASSSYERGNTEAFF. In DNA, the CDR3 is TGTGCCAGCAGTTCTTATGAGAGGGGGAACACTGAAGCTTTCTTT. The V gene is TRBV6-8, the J gene TRBJ1-1; tentatively, D is TRBD1 (5 bases). V was cut by 4 bases and J by 1 base, with 13 bases left in between. Germline values: CDR1 MNHGY, CDR2 SAAAGT. The CDR3 runs to 15 residues.

This clone turned up a few times. This chain joins TRBV11-3 and TRBJ2-1, with TRBD2 identical over 11 bases. Germline-derived CDR1 and CDR2 are SGHNT and YENEEA. V gave up 4 bases and J gave up 2 bases; unmatched junction bases: 4. The CDR3 covers 16 residues. CDR3 bases: TGTGCCAGCAGCTATAGCGGGGGGGCAACCTACAATGAGCAGTTCTTC. Protein: CASSYSGGATYNEQFF.

The gene calls are TRBV7-5 and TRBJ1-5; TRBD1 is taken as the D call from the table, unchecked against the DNA. TRBV7-5 is classified as a pseudogene. The CDR3 has 16 residues. The CDR3 coding sequence is TGTGCCAGCAGCTTAGGAGGACAGGGGGCCTGGCAGCCCCAGCATTTT. This sequence encodes CASSLGGQGAWQPQHF.

The rearrangement uses TRBV14 and TRBJ1-1; D is possibly TRBD1 (5 bases). CDR3 size: 16 residues. In germline, CDR1 is SGHDN, CDR2 FVKESK. The ends were cut back, 4 bases at V and 2 bases at J, with 17 bases in the middle. The CDR3 is CASSRTQGLANTEAFF. In DNA, the CDR3 is TGTGCCAGCAGCCGTACCCAGGGACTGGCAAACACTGAAGCTTTCTTT. The full variable domain, in which reference TRBV14 and TRBJ1-1 provide the parts outside the CDR3, is EAGVTQFPSHSVIEKGQTVTLRCDPISGHDNLYWYRRVMGKEIKFLLHFVKESKQDESGMPNNRFLAERTGGTYSTLKVQPAELEDSGVYFCASSRTQGLANTEAFFGQGTRLTVV.

This clone occurred a few times. This rearrangement joins TRBV6-8 to TRBJ2-2; D is ambiguous. This CDR3 is built from 15 residues. Germline CDR1 reads MNHGY; CDR2 reads SAAAGT. Deletions cut 8 bases from V and 0 bases from J, with 13 bases between. For the CDR3, the DNA is TGTGCCAGCGCTCCCACCCTCACGAACACCGGGGAGCTGTTTTTT. Encoded protein: CASAPTLTNTGELFF.

The chain is built from TRBV28 and TRBJ2-5; D possibly uses TRBD1 or TRBD2 (5 bases each). Trimming pared 3 bases from V and 0 bases from J, leaving 11 bases between. Germline-derived CDR1 and CDR2 are MDHEN and SYDVKM. The CDR3 has 15 amino acids. This CDR3 reads CASSLAGSYQETQYF. CDR3 coding DNA: TGTGCCAGCAGTTTGGCAGGGAGCTACCAAGAGACCCAGTACTTC.

The rearrangement uses TRBV5-1 and TRBJ1-3; D is undetermined. Trimming left V 0 bases short and J 0 bases short, with 10 bases between. The CDR3 extends over 16 amino acids. Germline V gives CDR1 SGHRS, CDR2 YFSETQ. As DNA, the CDR3 is TGCGCCAGCAGCTTGGTCCTGGCCAACTCTGGAAACACCATATATTTT. This codes for CASSLVLANSGNTIYF.

The chain is built from TRBV11-3 and TRBJ2-5, with TRBD2 as a possible D gene (5 bases). From germline, CDR1 is SGHNT and CDR2 YENEEA. The ends were cut back, 5 bases at V and 4 bases at J, with 20 bases in the middle. This CDR3 has 16 residues. Here the CDR3 DNA reads TGTGCCAGCAGCCTCCGTGTGGAGCGGCTCCGAGAGACCCAGTACTTC. The encoded protein is CASSLRVERLRETQYF.

The sample holds a few counts of this clone. This chain links TRBV11-3 with TRBJ2-7; perhaps D is TRBD1 or TRBD2 (5 bases each). Trimming removed 3 bases at V and 6 bases at J, with 15 bases between. Looked up from germline, CDR1 is SGHNT and CDR2 is YENEEA. This CDR3 contains 14 residues. CDR3 coding DNA: TGTGCCAGCAGCTTTACCGGGACGCAAGCCGAGCAGTACTTC. It encodes CASSFTGTQAEQYF.

By proportion, this clone is medium-sized. CDR3 loop: CASRNTGEWNYGYTF. Written as DNA, the CDR3 is TGTGCCAGCAGAAATACAGGGGAATGGAACTATGGCTACACCTTC. The V call is TRBV7-5, the J call TRBJ1-2; no DNA check was done on the table's D call, TRBD1. TRBV7-5 is a pseudogene segment. The CDR3 spans 15 residues.

The V call is TRBV19, the J call TRBJ2-5; 9 bases line up with TRBD1. Germline loops: CDR1 LNHDA, CDR2 SQIVND (reference sequence). Trimming at V came to 10 bases and at J to 2 bases, leaving 5 bases not matched to a gene. The length of the CDR3 is 13 residues. The CDR3 here is CATVGQGQETQYF. The CDR3 nucleotides are TGTGCCACGGTAGGACAGGGGCAAGAGACCCAGTACTTC.

This rearrangement joins TRBV14 to TRBJ2-2; 7 nucleotides line up with TRBD2. Germline CDR1 is SGHDN and CDR2 is FVKESK. This CDR3 spans 16 amino acids. The trim removed 1 base at V and 4 bases at J, leaving 6 bases unmatched. CDR3 sequence (DNA): TGTGCCAGCAGCCAAGTGGCGGGAGCGATCACCGGGGAGCTGTTTTTT. This sequence encodes CASSQVAGAITGELFF. Filled out from reference TRBV14 and TRBJ2-2, the complete variable domain reads EAGVTQFPSHSVIEKGQTVTLRCDPISGHDNLYWYRRVMGKEIKFLLHFVKESKQDESGMPNNRFLAERTGGTYSTLKVQPAELEDSGVYFCASSQVAGAITGELFFGEGSRLTVL.

The rearrangement uses TRBV6-8 and TRBJ2-3, with TRBD1 identical over 12 bases. The CDR3 is 15 residues long. The J segment lost 7 bases and the V segment lost 8 bases, leaving 10 bases of the junction unmatched. From germline, CDR1 is MNHGY and CDR2 SAAAGT. CDR3 DNA: TGTGCCAGCGGATTGGGGACAGGGGGCATGTATACGCAGTATTTT. Translation: CASGLGTGGMYTQYF.

The rearrangement links TRBV19 to TRBJ2-3, with D uncertain. Germline V gene data show CDR1 as LNHDA and CDR2 as SQIVND (reference sequence). The CDR3 runs to 16 residues. With 5 bases removed from V and 2 bases from J, the gap between germline ends came to 17 bases. CDR3 sequence reads: CASSPLLTTDTDTQYF. In DNA, the CDR3 is TGTGCCAGTAGTCCCCTGCTAACTACTGACACAGATACGCAGTATTTT.

By share, this clone counts as medium-sized (0.01 to 0.1%). The chain carries TRBV11-3 and TRBJ2-7; no clear D. The CDR3 spans 14 residues. Trimming took off 0 bases at V and 4 bases at J, with 10 bases between the two ends. Germline-derived CDR1 and CDR2 are SGHNT and YENEEA. The DNA for the CDR3 is TGTGCCAGCAGCTTAGAGTCGCGGCCTTACGAGCAGTACTTC. Protein: CASSLESRPYEQYF.